The rows below give T cell receptor beta chains drawn from one sample of a study of blood T cell repertoires in COVID-19. The data were produced by immunoSEQ multiplex PCR, yet TCRdb's version contains in-frame clones alone and is incomplete. The table lists more than 150,000 clones, more than 80% of them singletons. Sequencing was carried out using peripheral blood. These receptors were obtained from a human donor in a cohort sampled during active COVID-19. The CDR3 runs from the conserved cysteine through the conserved F or W.

cdr3_length,v_call,j_call,cdr3_aa
16,TRBV7-9,TRBJ1-5,CASSLGYRGTGQPQHF
16,TRBV11-2,TRBJ1-2,CASSLPRGGGDYGYTF
15,TRBV5-4,TRBJ1-1,CASSQPRDRATEAFF
13,TRBV9,TRBJ1-2,CASSVGTNYGYTF
15,TRBV10-3,TRBJ2-7,CAISEPLGETGEQYF
14,TRBV27,TRBJ2-1,CASSLGGGYNEQFF
12,TRBV30,TRBJ1-1,CAYGQTNTEAFF
14,TRBV27,TRBJ1-1,CASSLFPRSTEAFF
21,TRBV6-1,TRBJ2-5,CASSEDGGAGLAGASQETQYF
14,TRBV6-5,TRBJ2-7,CASSYSDRDYEQYF
15,TRBV19,TRBJ2-1,CASSRLAGNYNEQFF
19,TRBV27,TRBJ1-5,CASSPVPGGLAGEGQPQHF
16,TRBV5-6,TRBJ2-1,CASSLGGDSPYNEQFF
15,TRBV19,TRBJ1-5,CASSIGGDLNQPQHF
18,TRBV6-1,TRBJ2-1,CASSEAMYGSEVGDEQFF
14,TRBV5-4,TRBJ2-7,CASSSDQGSYEQYF
14,TRBV27,TRBJ2-1,CASLSGGAFNEQFF
15,TRBV14,TRBJ2-1,CASSQGQAYYNEQFF
16,TRBV5-8,TRBJ1-5,CASSLVVGAYNQPQHF
14,TRBV5-1,TRBJ1-2,CASSLVSGTSGYTF
14,TRBV6-5,TRBJ2-5,CASNVLAEQETQYF
16,TRBV10-1,TRBJ2-3,CASSESSGPGGNTQYF
16,TRBV7-9,TRBJ2-3,CASTGAGGGRADTQYF
14,TRBV3-1/TRBV3-2,TRBJ2-3,CASSQLGRTDTQYF
13,TRBV6-4,TRBJ1-1,CASSDGGGQGTFF